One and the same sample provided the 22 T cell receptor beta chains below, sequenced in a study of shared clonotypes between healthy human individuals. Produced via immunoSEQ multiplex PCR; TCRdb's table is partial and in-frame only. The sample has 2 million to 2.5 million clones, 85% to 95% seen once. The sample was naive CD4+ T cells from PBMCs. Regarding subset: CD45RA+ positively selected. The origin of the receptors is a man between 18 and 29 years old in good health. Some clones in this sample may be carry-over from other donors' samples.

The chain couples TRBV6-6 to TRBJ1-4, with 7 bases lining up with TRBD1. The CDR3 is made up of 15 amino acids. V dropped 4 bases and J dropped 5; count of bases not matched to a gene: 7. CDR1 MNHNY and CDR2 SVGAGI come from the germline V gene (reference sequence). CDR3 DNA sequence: TGTGCCAGCAGTTCAACCGGGACAGCAAATGAAAAACTGTTTTTT. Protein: CASSSTGTANEKLFF.

CDR3 amino acids: CASSLFRGPEAFF. Here the CDR3 DNA reads TGTGCCAGCAGCTTATTCCGGGGACCTGAAGCTTTCTTT. The V and J genes are TRBV13 and TRBJ1-1, with D maybe TRBD1 (5 bases). The CDR3 is 13 residues long. V was pared by 2 bases and J by 6 bases, with 10 bases between. Germline lookup yields CDR1 PRHDT and CDR2 FYEKMQ (reference sequence).

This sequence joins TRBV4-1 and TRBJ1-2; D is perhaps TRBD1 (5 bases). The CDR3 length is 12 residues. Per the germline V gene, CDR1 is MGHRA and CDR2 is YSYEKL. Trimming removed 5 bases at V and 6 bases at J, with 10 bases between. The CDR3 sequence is CASSFRGDGYTF. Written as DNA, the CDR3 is TGCGCCAGCAGCTTTCGAGGGGATGGCTACACCTTC.

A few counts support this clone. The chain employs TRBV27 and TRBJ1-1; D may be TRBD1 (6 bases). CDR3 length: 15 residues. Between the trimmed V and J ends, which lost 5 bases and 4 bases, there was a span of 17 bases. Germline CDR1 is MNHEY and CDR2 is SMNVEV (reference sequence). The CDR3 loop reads CASSKTNRVSTEAFF. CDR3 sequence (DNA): TGTGCCAGCAGTAAAACGAACAGGGTAAGCACTGAAGCTTTCTTT.

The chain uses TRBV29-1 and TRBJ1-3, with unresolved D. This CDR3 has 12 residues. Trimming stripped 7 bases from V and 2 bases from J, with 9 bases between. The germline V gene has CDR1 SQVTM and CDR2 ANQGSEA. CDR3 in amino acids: CSAGMAGNTIYF. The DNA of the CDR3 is TGCAGCGCCGGGATGGCTGGAAACACCATATATTTT.

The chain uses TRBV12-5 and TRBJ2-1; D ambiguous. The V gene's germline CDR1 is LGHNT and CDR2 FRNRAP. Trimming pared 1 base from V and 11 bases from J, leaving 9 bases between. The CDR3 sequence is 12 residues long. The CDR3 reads CASGLAVRKQFF. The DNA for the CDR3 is TGTGCTAGTGGTTTGGCGGTGCGGAAGCAGTTCTTC.

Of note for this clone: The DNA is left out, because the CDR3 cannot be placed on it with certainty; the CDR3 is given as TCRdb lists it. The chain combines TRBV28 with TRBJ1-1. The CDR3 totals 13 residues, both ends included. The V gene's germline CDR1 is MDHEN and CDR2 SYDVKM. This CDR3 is CASILDAYTEAFF.

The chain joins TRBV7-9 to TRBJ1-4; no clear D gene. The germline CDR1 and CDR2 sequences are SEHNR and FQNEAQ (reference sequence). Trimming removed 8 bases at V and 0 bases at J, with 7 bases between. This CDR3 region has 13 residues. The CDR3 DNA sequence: TGTGCCAGCCGAAGGACAACTAATGAAAAACTGTTTTTT. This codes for CASRRTTNEKLFF.

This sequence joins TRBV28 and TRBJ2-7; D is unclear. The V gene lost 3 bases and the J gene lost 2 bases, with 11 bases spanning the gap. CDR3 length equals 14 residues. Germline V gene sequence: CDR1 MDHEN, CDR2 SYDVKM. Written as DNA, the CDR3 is TGTGCCAGCAGTTTGCTCTCGACAACCTACGAGCAGTACTTC. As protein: CASSLLSTTYEQYF.

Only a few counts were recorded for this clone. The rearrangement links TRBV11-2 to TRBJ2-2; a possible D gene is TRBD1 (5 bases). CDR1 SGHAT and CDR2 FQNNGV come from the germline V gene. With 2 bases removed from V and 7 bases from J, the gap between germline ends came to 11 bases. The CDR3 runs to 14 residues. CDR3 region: CASSLQGIGGELFF. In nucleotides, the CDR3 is TGTGCCAGCAGCTTACAGGGAATTGGCGGGGAGCTGTTTTTT.

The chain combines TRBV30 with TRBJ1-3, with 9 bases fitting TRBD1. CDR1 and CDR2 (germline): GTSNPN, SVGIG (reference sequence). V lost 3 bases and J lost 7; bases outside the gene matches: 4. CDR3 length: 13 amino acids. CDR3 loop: CAWSADRGNTIYF. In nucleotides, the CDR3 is TGTGCCTGGAGCGCCGACAGGGGGAACACCATATATTTT.

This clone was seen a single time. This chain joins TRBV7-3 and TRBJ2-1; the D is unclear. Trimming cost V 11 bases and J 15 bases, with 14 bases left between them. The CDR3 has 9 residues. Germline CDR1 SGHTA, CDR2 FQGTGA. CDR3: CAALPKWFF. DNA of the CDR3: TGTGCCGCGCTCCCGAAGTGGTTCTTC. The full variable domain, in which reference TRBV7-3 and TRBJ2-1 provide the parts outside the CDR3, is GAGVSQTPSNKVTEKGKYVELRCDPISGHTALYWYRQSLGQGPEFLIYFQGTGAADDSGLPNDRFFAVRPEGSVSTLKIQRTERGDSAVYLCAALPKWFFGPGTRLTVL.

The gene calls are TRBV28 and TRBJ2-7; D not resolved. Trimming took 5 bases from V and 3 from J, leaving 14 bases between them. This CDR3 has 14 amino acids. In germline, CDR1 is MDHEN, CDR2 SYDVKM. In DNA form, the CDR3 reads TGTGCCAGCAGTCTCGTAGGGCGCTACTACGAGCAGTACTTC. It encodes CASSLVGRYYEQYF.

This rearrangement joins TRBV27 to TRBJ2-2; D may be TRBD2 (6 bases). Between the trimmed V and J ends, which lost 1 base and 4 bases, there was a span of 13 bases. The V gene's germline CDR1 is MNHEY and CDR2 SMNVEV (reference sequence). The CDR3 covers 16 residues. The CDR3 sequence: CASSLLRQGGTGELFF. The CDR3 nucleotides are TGTGCCAGCAGTTTATTGCGTCAGGGAGGCACCGGGGAGCTGTTTTTT.

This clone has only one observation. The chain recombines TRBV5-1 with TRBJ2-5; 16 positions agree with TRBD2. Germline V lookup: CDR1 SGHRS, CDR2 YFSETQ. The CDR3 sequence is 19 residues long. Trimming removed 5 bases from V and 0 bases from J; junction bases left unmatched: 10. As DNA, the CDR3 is TGCGCCAGCAGTCGGGGACTAGCGGGAGGGCCTGGGTACCAAGAGACCCAGTACTTC. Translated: CASSRGLAGGPGYQETQYF. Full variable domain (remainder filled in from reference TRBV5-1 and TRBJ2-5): KAGVTQTPRYLIKTRGQQVTLSCSPISGHRSVSWYQQTPGQGLQFLFEYFSETQRNKGNFPGRFSGRQFSNSRSEMNVSTLELGDSALYLCASSRGLAGGPGYQETQYFGPGTRLLVL.

CDR3 sequence reads: CASSLGRRGPSTDTQYF. The CDR3 DNA is TGTGCCAGCAGTCTCGGGAGGCGGGGCCCTAGCACAGATACGCAGTATTTT. V usage is TRBV28 and J usage is TRBJ2-3; the match to TRBD2 covers 7 bases. CDR1 and CDR2 (germline): MDHEN, SYDVKM. The CDR3 is made up of 17 amino acids. V gave up 5 bases and J gave up 0 bases; unmatched junction bases: 11.

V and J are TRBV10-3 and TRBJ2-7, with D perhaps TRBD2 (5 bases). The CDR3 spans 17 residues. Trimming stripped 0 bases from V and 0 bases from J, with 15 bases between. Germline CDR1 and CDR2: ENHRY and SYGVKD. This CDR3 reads CAISESLGGLSSYEQYF. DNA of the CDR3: TGTGCCATCAGTGAGTCCCTGGGCGGGTTAAGCTCCTACGAGCAGTACTTC.

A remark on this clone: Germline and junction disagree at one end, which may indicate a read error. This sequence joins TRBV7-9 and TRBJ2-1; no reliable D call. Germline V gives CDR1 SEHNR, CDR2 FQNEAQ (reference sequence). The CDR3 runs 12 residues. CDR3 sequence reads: CASTLQNGEQFF. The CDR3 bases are TGTGCCAGCACCTTACAGAACGGGGAGCAGTTCTTC.

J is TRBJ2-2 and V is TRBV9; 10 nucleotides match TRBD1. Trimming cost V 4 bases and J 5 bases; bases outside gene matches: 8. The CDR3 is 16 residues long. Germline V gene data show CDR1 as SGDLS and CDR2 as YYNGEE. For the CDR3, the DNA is TGTGCCAGCAGCCCTGGACAGGGGGTTTTAACCGGGGAGCTGTTTTTT. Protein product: CASSPGQGVLTGELFF.

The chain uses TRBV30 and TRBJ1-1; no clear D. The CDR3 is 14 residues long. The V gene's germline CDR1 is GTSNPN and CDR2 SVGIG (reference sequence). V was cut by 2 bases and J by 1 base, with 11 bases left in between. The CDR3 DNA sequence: TGTGCCTGGAGTCCCCATCTAAAGAACACTGAAGCTTTCTTT. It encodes CAWSPHLKNTEAFF.

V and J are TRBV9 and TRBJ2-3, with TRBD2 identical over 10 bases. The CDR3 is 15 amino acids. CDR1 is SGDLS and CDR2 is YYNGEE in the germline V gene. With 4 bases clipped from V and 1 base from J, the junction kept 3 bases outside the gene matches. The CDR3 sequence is CASSRTSGGTDTQYF. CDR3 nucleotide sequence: TGTGCCAGCAGCCGGACTAGCGGTGGCACAGATACGCAGTATTTT.

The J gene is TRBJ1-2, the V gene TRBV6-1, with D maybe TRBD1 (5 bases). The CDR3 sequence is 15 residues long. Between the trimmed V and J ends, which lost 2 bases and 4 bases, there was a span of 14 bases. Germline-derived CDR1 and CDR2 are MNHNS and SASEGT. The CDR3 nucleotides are TGTGCCAGCAGTGAAAAGAGGCAGGGCATCTATGGCTACACCTTC. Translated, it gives CASSEKRQGIYGYTF.